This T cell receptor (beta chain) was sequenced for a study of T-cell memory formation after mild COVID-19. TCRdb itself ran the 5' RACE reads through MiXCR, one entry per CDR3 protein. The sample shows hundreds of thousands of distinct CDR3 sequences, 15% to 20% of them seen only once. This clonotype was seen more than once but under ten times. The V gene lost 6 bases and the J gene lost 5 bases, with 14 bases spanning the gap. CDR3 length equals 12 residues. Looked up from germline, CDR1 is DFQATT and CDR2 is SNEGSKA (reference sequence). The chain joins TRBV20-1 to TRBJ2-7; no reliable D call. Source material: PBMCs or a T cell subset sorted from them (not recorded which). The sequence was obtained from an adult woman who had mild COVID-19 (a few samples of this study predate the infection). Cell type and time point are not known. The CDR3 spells CSAGFAAHEQYF. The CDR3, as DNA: TGCAGTGCCGGTTTCGCGGCCCACGAGCAGTACTTC.